The rows below give T cell receptor beta chains drawn from one sample of a study of identical twins. TCRdb itself ran the 5' RACE reads through MiXCR, one entry per CDR3 protein. This table has around 530,000 distinct CDR3 sequences, approximately 14% appearing once. These data were likewise used in another study, on yellow fever vaccine responses in identical twins.

The sample was CD4+ T cells sorted from blood. These receptors all stem from a young woman in good health. Each CDR3 is given with its conserved first and last residue. The D gene is left open where the match is weak. Clone size is given for some rows only: seen once, a few or many times, or a class if the clone is expanded.

TRBD2,TRBJ2-1,NA,TRBV7-8,CASSPRPLAGGPNEQFF,TGTGCCAGCAGCCCACGACCACTAGCGGGGGGGCCGAATGAGCAGTTCTTC
NA,TRBJ2-1,few,TRBV28,CATEGLPGVNEQFF,TGTGCCACCGAGGGACTCCCGGGAGTGAATGAGCAGTTCTTC
NA,TRBJ2-6,NA,TRBV19,CASEEANVLTF,TGTGCCAGTGAGGAGGCCAACGTCCTGACTTTC
TRBD1,TRBJ2-1,few,TRBV6-1,CASRGRTGTPDYNEQFF,TGTGCCAGCAGGGGACGGACAGGCACACCAGATTACAATGAGCAGTTCTTC
TRBD2,TRBJ2-1,NA,TRBV15,CATSRILTGGPDEQFF,TGTGCCACCAGCAGAATCCTGACGGGGGGGCCCGATGAGCAGTTCTTC
TRBD2,TRBJ2-3,NA,TRBV20-1,CSASALGLASTDTQYF,TGCAGTGCTAGTGCCCTGGGACTAGCGAGCACAGATACGCAGTATTTT
NA,TRBJ1-4,NA,TRBV20-1,CSASPRDGNEKLFF,TGCAGTGCTAGTCCCCGGGACGGGAATGAAAAACTGTTTTTT
TRBD2,TRBJ2-3,few,TRBV20-1,CSARDLPLRGEEDTQYF,TGCAGTGCTAGAGATCTCCCTCTGCGGGGGGAGGAAGATACGCAGTATTTT
TRBD2,TRBJ2-3,NA,TRBV10-3,CAITMGLAGGTDTQYF,TGTGCCATCACTATGGGACTAGCGGGGGGTACAGATACGCAGTATTTT
NA,TRBJ2-7,few,TRBV12-3/TRBV12-4,CASSLGPWEQYF,TGTGCCAGCAGTTTAGGGCCTTGGGAGCAGTACTTC
TRBD2,TRBJ2-2,few,TRBV12-3/TRBV12-4,CASSGLAGVNTGELFF,TGTGCCAGCAGTGGACTAGCGGGGGTGAACACCGGGGAGCTGTTTTTT
NA,TRBJ2-5,many,TRBV20-1,CSAKKETQYF,TGCAGTGCTAAGAAAGAGACCCAGTACTTC
NA,TRBJ2-3,few,TRBV12-3/TRBV12-4,CARFGTQYF,TGTGCCAGGTTCGGTACGCAGTATTTT
NA,TRBJ2-1,few,TRBV10-3,CAISPNNEQFF,TGTGCCATCAGCCCAAATAATGAGCAGTTCTTC
NA,TRBJ2-4,NA,TRBV18,CASSPPQDRHIQYF,TGTGCCAGCTCACCACCGCAGGACAGACACATTCAGTACTTC
NA,TRBJ2-1,few,TRBV24-1,CATSDQTPGEQFF,TGTGCCACCAGTGACCAGACTCCTGGTGAGCAGTTCTTC
TRBD2,TRBJ2-7,few,TRBV7-2,CASSLGSGSMYEQYF,TGTGCCAGCAGCTTGGGTAGCGGGAGTATGTACGAGCAGTACTTC
NA,TRBJ2-2,NA,TRBV5-1,CASSSTLDTGELFF,TGCGCCAGCAGCTCGACCTTAGACACCGGGGAGCTGTTTTTT
TRBD1,TRBJ1-5,NA,TRBV6-2/TRBV6-3,CASSYLDRVGNQPQHF,TGTGCCAGCAGTTACCTAGACAGGGTTGGCAATCAGCCCCAGCATTTT
NA,TRBJ1-5,NA,TRBV12-3/TRBV12-4,CASSLVRGSSNQPQHF,TGTGCCAGCAGTTTGGTCCGCGGTTCTAGCAATCAGCCCCAGCATTTT
NA,TRBJ2-5,NA,TRBV3-1,CASSQGLVGETQYF,TGTGCCAGCAGCCAAGGTCTGGTGGGAGAGACCCAGTACTTC
NA,TRBJ1-1,few,TRBV18,CASSPPWELNTEAFF,TGTGCCAGCTCACCACCGTGGGAACTGAACACTGAAGCTTTCTTT
TRBD2,TRBJ2-7,NA,TRBV2,CASTAAGSSYEQYF,TGTGCCAGCACCGCAGCGGGGTCATCCTACGAGCAGTACTTC